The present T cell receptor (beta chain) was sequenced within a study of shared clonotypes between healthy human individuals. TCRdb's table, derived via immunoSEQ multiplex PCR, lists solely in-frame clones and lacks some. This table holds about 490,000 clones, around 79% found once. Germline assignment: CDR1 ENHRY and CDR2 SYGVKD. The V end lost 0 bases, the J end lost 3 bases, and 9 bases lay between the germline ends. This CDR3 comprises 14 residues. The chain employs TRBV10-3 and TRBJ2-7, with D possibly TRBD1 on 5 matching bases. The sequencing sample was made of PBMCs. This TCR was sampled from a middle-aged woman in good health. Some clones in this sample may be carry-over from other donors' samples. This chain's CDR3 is CAISESTESYEQYF. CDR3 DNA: TGTGCCATCAGTGAGTCGACAGAGAGCTACGAGCAGTACTTC.